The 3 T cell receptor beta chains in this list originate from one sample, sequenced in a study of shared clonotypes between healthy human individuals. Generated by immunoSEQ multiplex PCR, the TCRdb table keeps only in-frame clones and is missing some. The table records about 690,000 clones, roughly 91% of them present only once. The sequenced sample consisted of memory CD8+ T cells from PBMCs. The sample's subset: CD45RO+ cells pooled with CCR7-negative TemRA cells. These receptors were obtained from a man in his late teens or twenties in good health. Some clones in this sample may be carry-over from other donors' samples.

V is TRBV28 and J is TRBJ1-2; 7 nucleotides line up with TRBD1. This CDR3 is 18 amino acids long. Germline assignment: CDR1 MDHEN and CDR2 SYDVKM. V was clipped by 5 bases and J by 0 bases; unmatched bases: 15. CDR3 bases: TGTGCCAGCAGTACAACTAGGGGGCTGACCCTCTCTAACTATGGCTACACCTTC. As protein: CASSTTRGLTLSNYGYTF.

CDR3: CASSSRDRTTEAFF. For the CDR3, the DNA is TGTGCCAGCAGCTCCCGGGACAGGACTACTGAAGCTTTCTTT. V and J are TRBV7-8 and TRBJ1-1; 8 bases line up with TRBD1. Germline V gene sequence: CDR1 SGHVS, CDR2 FQNEAQ. Germline trimming cut 4 bases from V and 5 bases from J; bases unmatched to any gene: 6. This CDR3 has 14 residues.

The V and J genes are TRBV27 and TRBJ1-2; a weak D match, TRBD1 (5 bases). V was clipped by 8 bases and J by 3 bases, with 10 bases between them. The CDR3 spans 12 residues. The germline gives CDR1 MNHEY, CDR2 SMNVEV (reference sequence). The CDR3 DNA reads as TGTGCCAGCGGGCCCAGGGACTATGGCTACACCTTC. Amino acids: CASGPRDYGYTF.